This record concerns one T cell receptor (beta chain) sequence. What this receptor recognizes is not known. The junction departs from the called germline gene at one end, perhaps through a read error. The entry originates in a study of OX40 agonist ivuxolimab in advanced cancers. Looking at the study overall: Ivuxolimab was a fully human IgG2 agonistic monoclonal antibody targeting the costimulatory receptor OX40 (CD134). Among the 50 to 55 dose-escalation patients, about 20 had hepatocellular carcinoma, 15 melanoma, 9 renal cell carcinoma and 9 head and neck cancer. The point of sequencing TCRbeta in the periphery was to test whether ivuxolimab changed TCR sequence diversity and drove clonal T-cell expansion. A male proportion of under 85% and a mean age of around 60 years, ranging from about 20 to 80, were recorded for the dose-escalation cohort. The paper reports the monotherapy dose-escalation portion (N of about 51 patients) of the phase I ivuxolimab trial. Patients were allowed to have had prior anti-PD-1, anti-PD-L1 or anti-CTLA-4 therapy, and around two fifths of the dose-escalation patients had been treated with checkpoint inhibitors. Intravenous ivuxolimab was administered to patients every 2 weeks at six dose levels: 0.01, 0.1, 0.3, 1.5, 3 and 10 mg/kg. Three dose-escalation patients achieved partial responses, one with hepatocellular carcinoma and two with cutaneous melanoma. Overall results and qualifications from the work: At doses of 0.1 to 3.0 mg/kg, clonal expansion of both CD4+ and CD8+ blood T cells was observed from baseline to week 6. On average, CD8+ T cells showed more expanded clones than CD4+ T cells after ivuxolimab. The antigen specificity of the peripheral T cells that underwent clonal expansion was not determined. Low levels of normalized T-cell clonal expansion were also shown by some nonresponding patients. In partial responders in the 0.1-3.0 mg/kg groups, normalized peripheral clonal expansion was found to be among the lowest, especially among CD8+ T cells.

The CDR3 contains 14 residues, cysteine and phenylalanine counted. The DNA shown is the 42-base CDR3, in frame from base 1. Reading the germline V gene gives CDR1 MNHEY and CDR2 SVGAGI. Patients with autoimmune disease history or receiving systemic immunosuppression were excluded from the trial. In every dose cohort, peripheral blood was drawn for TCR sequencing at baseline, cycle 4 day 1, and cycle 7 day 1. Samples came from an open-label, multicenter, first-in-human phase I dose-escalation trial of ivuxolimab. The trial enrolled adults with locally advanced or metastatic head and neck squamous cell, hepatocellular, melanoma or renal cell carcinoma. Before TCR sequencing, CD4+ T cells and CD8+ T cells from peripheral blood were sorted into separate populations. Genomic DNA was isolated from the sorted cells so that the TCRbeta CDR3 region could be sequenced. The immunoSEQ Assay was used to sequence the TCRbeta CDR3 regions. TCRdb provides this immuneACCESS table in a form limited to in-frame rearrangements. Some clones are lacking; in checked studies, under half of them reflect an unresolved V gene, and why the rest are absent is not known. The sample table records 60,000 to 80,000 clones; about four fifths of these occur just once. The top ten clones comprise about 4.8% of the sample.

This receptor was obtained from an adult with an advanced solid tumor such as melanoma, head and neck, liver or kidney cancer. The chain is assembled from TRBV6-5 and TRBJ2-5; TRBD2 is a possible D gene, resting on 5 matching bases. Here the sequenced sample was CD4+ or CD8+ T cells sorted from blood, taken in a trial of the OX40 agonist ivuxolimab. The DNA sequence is TGTGCCAGCAGTAACTCGGGGTTTCAAGAGACCCAGTACTTC. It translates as CASSNSGFQETQYF.